The present entry profiles one T cell receptor (beta chain) with its context. Its specific antigen is unknown. Base qualities are not provided; no much larger clone lies one nucleotide away. CDR1 and CDR2 are read off the germline V gene as SGHVS and FQNEAQ. Deletion took 2 bases off V and 2 bases off J, with a span of 13 bases between the germline ends. Measured from the cysteine to the phenylalanine, the CDR3 is 15 residues long. The sequence is cut down to CDR3 DNA, 45 bases in frame from base 1. Healthy HIV-negative adults with no recently reported acute infections or vaccinations were included as donors. Every donor was a Caucasian adult living in Nashville, Tennessee, USA. CD4+ T cells were enriched through magnetic negative selection, after which naive cells were positively selected on CD45RA and the remaining negative fraction served as the memory subset. After blood collection by leukapheresis, PBMCs were isolated using Ficoll-Histopaque density gradient centrifugation and then cryopreserved in the vapor phase of liquid nitrogen. Analytical flow cytometry was used to check the purity and quantity of each magnetically sorted T cell population. Each sorted fraction had its genomic DNA isolated and then quantified by UV absorbance on a Nanodrop 2000c.

This sample stems from a study of shared clonotypes between healthy human individuals (dated by TCRdb to 2018 to 2020). Background on the whole study: The cohort included three men and two women between 18 and 49 years of age. Different laboratories and diverse techniques were used to prepare libraries and sequence TCR repertoires, to increase sequencing depth and limit assay-specific biases. For each donor, three plates each were used for CD4 naive and CD4 memory, two plates were used for CD8 naive, and one plate was used for CD8 memory. Leukapheresis yielded between about 0.9 and 10 billion PBMCs per donor. To estimate repertoire size and how much clonotype sharing occurs between individuals, the study deeply sequenced the blood TCR repertoires of five or six healthy adults. General findings and caveats noted by the study authors: Rarefaction of sorted-subset datasets indicated incomplete sequencing despite the large sequencing depth. About 5% of naive CD4, 3.5% of naive CD8, 2.3% of memory CD4, and about 0.4% of memory CD8 clonotypes were shared across several donors. Pairwise subsampling indicated that sequencing depth was expected to affect the degree of clonotype sharing among donors. Sampling was limited to blood, and TCR repertoires in tissue likely differ from TCR repertoires in blood. The small number of donors limited the genetic and exposure-history diversity represented. Higher generation probabilities were observed for clonotypes shared by all four sorted-subset donors than for non-shared clonotypes. Naive subsets generally had larger estimated clonotype richness than memory subsets did.

Using the deep immunoSEQ assay, multiplex PCR amplified TCR CDR3 regions from genomic DNA. For each cell subset, the extracted genomic DNA was distributed evenly across all wells of several immunoSEQ 96-well plates, and each plate served as one replicate. Each replicate PCR for sorted subsets received about 180 ng genomic DNA, equal to about 30,000 T cell genomes. The purified libraries were quantified using a Qubit 3.0 fluorometer, sized with a Bioanalyzer 2100, and then quantified again using the KAPA Library Quantification kit. A separate single-read 150-cycle Illumina NextSeq 550 flow cell was used to sequence each immunoSEQ 96-well plate. The authors' pipeline ran thus. Because the immunoSEQ output held only junctional sequences and lacked quality scores, the filtering could not match the filtering applied to full-length reads. To assign V/J genes and CDR3, sequences were annotated against IMGT germline references using PyIR, a Python wrapper for IgBLAST v1.9. Any read was removed if the V/J assignment was weak (E-value above 1e-6), the CDR3 was missing, or the read contained stop codons, out-of-frame junctions, or ambiguous translated residues. A V3J clonotype was defined by an identical inferred V gene, J gene, and CDR3 amino acid sequence. To compute the percentage overlap between repertoires, the number of shared unique clonotypes was divided by the size of the smaller repertoire. RTK rarefaction, the Chao1 estimator, and Recon v2.1 estimates of unobserved clonotypes were used to assess repertoire richness. For all TCRbeta clonotypes obtained by the gDNA method from a few donors, generation probabilities were computed with OLGA. What TCRdb holds here is the immuneACCESS table cut down to in-frame rearrangements. Part of the clones is not present; checked against another copy, under half of the missing clones reflect an unresolved V gene, and the others are unexplained. That table gives V, J and clone size, and the DNA gave D and trimming. For this sample the table gives hundreds of thousands of clones, of which more than 95% were detected only once. Jointly, the top ten make up about 0.06% of the sample.

The receptor's source is a woman aged 25 to 39 in good health. Sequencing was carried out using naive CD4+ T cells sorted from blood. The sample's cell subset or site label is to be understood as: CD45RA+ positively selected. Recombination connected TRBV7-8 to TRBJ2-7; the D gene is perhaps TRBD2, from 5 matching bases. The nucleotide sequence reads as follows: TGTGCCAGCAGCTTATTTAGCGCAAACCCCTACGAGCAGTACTTC. Its translation is CASSLFSANPYEQYF.